This entry lists 2 T cell receptor beta chains sequenced from one sample in a study of response to subunit inactivated influenza vaccine. TCRdb re-derived calls from the RT-PCR reads in MiXCR, one entry per CDR3 protein. The sample consists of about 540,000 distinct CDR3 sequences, around 21% of them appearing once. This same sample was also part of a study on T cells expressing NK-cell markers. From that report: TCR beta libraries carry UMIs added by 5'RACE template switching.

Sequenced here: CD4+ T cells sorted from PBMCs, sampled 11 to 12 days after vaccination. These receptors all stem from a man aged 50 to 59 who received an inactivated influenza vaccine.

This clonotype came up a few times. One end of the junction varies from germline; a read error may be responsible. The chain has TRBV7-2 and TRBJ2-3; 9 bases agree with TRBD2. Looked up from germline, CDR1 is SGHTA and CDR2 is FQGNSA. This CDR3 is built from 18 residues. The CDR3 is CASSLAPWAGGRWDTQYF. CDR3 sequence (DNA): TGTGCCAGCAGCCTAGCGCCGTGGGCGGGAGGGAGGTGGGATACGCAGTATTTT.

This clonotype was counted only a few times. V gene TRBV4-1 combines with J gene TRBJ2-7, with D perhaps matching TRBD1 (7 bases). Per the germline V gene, CDR1 is MGHRA and CDR2 is YSYEKL. The CDR3 has 14 residues. V lost 3 bases and J 6 bases, leaving 15 bases between the germline ends. CDR3 nucleotide sequence: TGCGCCAGCAGCCAGCAGGGGGGTAGTGGCGAGCAGTACTTC. Translated, it gives CASSQQGGSGEQYF.